The rows below give T cell receptor beta chains drawn from one sample of a study of cytomegalovirus exposure and HLA in healthy donors. Assay used: immunoSEQ multiplex PCR; TCRdb lists only in-frame clones, some missing. Found here are approximately 180,000 clones, 85% to 90% of them singletons; the top ten hold 1.4%. Sequenced: PBMCs. These receptors originate from a woman in her thirties in good health and CMV-seronegative. Both conserved end residues are part of each CDR3. A D gene is named only where the DNA matches it firmly. The listing skips clone size in some rows; elsewhere it reads once, few, many or a size class.

d_gene	v_gene	j_gene	abundance	CDR3nt	CDR3aa
-	TRBV5-6	TRBJ2-3	-	TGTGCCAGCAGCTTGTCATTACCAGCGGGCGCAGATACGCAGTATTTT	CASSLSLPAGADTQYF
TRBD1	TRBV9	TRBJ1-4	-	TGTGCCAGCAGCCCCGGGACAGGGCCGATGGTCGAAAAACTGTTTTTT	CASSPGTGPMVEKLFF
-	TRBV6-5	TRBJ1-1	-	TGTGCCAGCAGTTACCCTCTCGGAGGACGTGAAGCTTTCTTT	CASSYPLGGREAFF
TRBD1	TRBV5-5	TRBJ1-5	-	TGTGCCAGCAGCTCTACAGGGGGCAATCAGCCCCAGCATTTT	CASSSTGGNQPQHF
TRBD1	TRBV5-1	TRBJ1-5	-	TGCGCCAGCAGCTTGGGGGACCGACAGGGTGGTCAGCCCCAGCATTTT	CASSLGDRQGGQPQHF
TRBD1	TRBV10-3	TRBJ1-6	-	TGTGCCATCCGACAGGGGAATAATAATTCACCCCTCCACTTT	CAIRQGNNNSPLHF
-	TRBV6-9	TRBJ2-2	-	TGTGCCAGCAGTCGCCGGACTATTCCCGGGGAGCTGTTTTTT	CASSRRTIPGELFF
TRBD1	TRBV27	TRBJ1-1	-	TGTGCCAGCAGTTTTACAGGGGATAATGCTGAAGCTTTCTTT	CASSFTGDNAEAFF
-	TRBV11-2	TRBJ1-1	-	TGTGCCAGCAGCTTAATGGGGGCCGACACTGAAGCTTTCTTT	CASSLMGADTEAFF
-	TRBV5-6	TRBJ2-1	-	TGTGCCAGCAGCCCTCAGGGGAATGAGCAGTTCTTC	CASSPQGNEQFF
-	TRBV7-5	TRBJ2-1	-	TGTGTCAGAAGCTTTGAGTTGTATGTGGGACTAAGGGATGAGCAGTTCTTC	CVRSFELYVGLRDEQFF
-	TRBV10-1	TRBJ1-6	-	TGCGCCAGTCCAGGTGATAATTCACCCCTCCACTTT	CASPGDNSPLHF
-	TRBV5-1	TRBJ1-1	once	TGCGCCAGCAGCCAAGGGGGGGCCTTAGGGACTGAAGCTTTCTTT	CASSQGGALGTEAFF
TRBD1	TRBV2	TRBJ1-5	-	TGTGCCAGCAAAACAGGGGGAGGCAATCAGCCCCAGCATTTT	CASKTGGGNQPQHF
TRBD1	TRBV5-4	TRBJ2-5	-	TGTGCCAGCGCCCGACAGGGAAAGGAGGAGACCCAGTACTTC	CASARQGKEETQYF
TRBD1	TRBV19	TRBJ2-3	-	TGTGCCAGTGGGGACAGGGCCACAGATACGCAGTATTTT	CASGDRATDTQYF
-	TRBV2	TRBJ2-3	-	TGTGCCAGCAGTTCTACTAGCCGGGGCCAAGATACGCAGTATTTT	CASSSTSRGQDTQYF
-	TRBV2	TRBJ2-2	-	TGTGCCAGCAGGCCCCTGGGGGCTCCGGGCGGGGAGCTGTTTTTT	CASRPLGAPGGELFF
TRBD1	TRBV5-5	TRBJ2-7	-	TGTGCCAGCAGCTTAGGGGACAGGGGTATCTACGAGCAGTACTTC	CASSLGDRGIYEQYF
TRBD1	TRBV5-1	TRBJ1-2	-	TGCGCCAGCAGCTTGTGGGGGGACAGAGGGGGCTACACCTTC	CASSLWGDRGGYTF
-	TRBV27	TRBJ1-4	-	TGTGCCAGCAGGACCGGGACATCGAATGAAAAACTGTTTTTT	CASRTGTSNEKLFF
-	TRBV2	TRBJ1-2	once	TGTGCCAGCAGTGCCCCAGGGTTAAACTATGGCTACACCTTC	CASSAPGLNYGYTF
-	TRBV9	TRBJ1-3	-	TGTGCCAGCAGCGTTAGGGGGACCCACCCCGCTGGAAACACCATATATTTT	CASSVRGTHPAGNTIYF
-	TRBV12-5	TRBJ2-7	-	TGTGCTAGTGGCACCGGGAACAGCCACTACGAGCAGTACTTC	CASGTGNSHYEQYF